The present T cell receptor (beta chain) was sequenced within a study of monozygotic twins with inflammatory bowel disease. Germline assignment: CDR1 SGHRS and CDR2 YFSETQ. This CDR3 comprises 13 residues. Starting material for each TCR library was around 3.5 ug of total RNA. TCRdb re-called the 5' RACE reads and catalogs CDR3 proteins one per entry, DNA excluded. Its table records a few hundred thousand distinct CDR3 sequences. General observations from the study: Fewer clonotypes were shared with others by IBD patients than by healthy twins, especially with disease activity.

Worth noting for this clonotype: What it binds is not known.

One blood sample of about 2.5 ml was taken from each donor. The source is a human donor with ulcerative colitis or Crohn's disease, or a healthy co-twin of an affected twin (not recorded which). Sequencing was performed on blood. The J gene is TRBJ2-1, the V gene TRBV5-1. CDR3: CASSLAVNNEQFF. Full variable domain (rest looked up from reference TRBV5-1 and TRBJ2-1): KAGVTQTPRYLIKTRGQQVTLSCSPISGHRSVSWYQQTPGQGLQFLFEYFSETQRNKGNFPGRFSGRQFSNSRSEMNVSTLELGDSALYLCASSLAVNNEQFFGPGTRLTVL.